The 26 T cell receptor beta chains listed next were all sequenced from one sample in a study of Graves' ophthalmopathy and Graves' hyperthyroidism. Amplified TCR beta CDR3 regions were obtained using RNA transcripts as template. First-round RT-PCR relied on HTBI primers, and a second-round multiplex PCR came next. MiXCR, applied by TCRdb to the multiplex PCR reads, yields one record per CDR3 protein. The repertoire consists of some 150,000 distinct CDR3 sequences, with 30% to 45% occurring once and the leading ten covering 8% to 9%. Material for sequencing was peripheral blood. These receptors were taken from a man between 25 and 39 years old with Graves' ophthalmopathy.

In this sample, this clonotype turned up many times. The rearrangement uses TRBV3-1 and TRBJ2-5; D is unclear. Germline CDR1 is LGHDT and CDR2 is YNNKEL (reference sequence). The CDR3 extends over 18 amino acids. Trimming left V 2 bases short and J 2 bases short, with 21 bases between. This CDR3 is CASSQTSVEPTLQETQYF. The CDR3 DNA reads as TGTGCCAGCAGCCAAACCTCAGTGGAGCCTACCCTTCAAGAGACCCAGTACTTC.

The V gene is TRBV6-1, the J gene TRBJ1-5; TRBD1 aligns across 7 bases. Germline V gene data show CDR1 as MNHNS and CDR2 as SASEGT. The CDR3 loop spans 15 amino acids. Trimming removed 5 bases from V and 9 bases from J; junction bases left unmatched: 13. DNA of the CDR3: TGTGCCAGCAGTAAGGGACAGTTCGGGCCGTGGCCCCAGCATTTT. Protein sequence: CASSKGQFGPWPQHF.

This clonotype has a count of ten or more. The chain joins TRBV5-8 to TRBJ1-1; no reliable D call. The V and J ends lost 1 base and 8 bases respectively, with 12 bases between them. This CDR3 contains 13 residues. The germline gives CDR1 SGHTS, CDR2 YDEGEE. This CDR3 is CASSLSAGSEAFF. The DNA for the CDR3 is TGTGCCAGCAGCTTGTCTGCGGGCTCCGAAGCTTTCTTT. The variable domain in full, completed from reference TRBV5-8 and TRBJ1-1, reads EAGVTQSPTHLIKTRGQQATLRCSPISGHTSVYWYQQALGLGLQFLLWYDEGEERNRGNFPPRFSGRQFPNYSSELNVNALELEDSALYLCASSLSAGSEAFFGQGTRLTVV.

In this sample, this clonotype turned up many times. J is TRBJ1-1 and V is TRBV27; the D is unclear. Germline CDR1 and CDR2: MNHEY and SMNVEV (reference sequence). Trimming took 7 bases from V and 1 from J, leaving 10 bases between them. This CDR3 comprises 13 residues. Written as DNA, the CDR3 is TGTGCCAGCATTAGGGCGGGGAACACTGAAGCTTTCTTT. Translated: CASIRAGNTEAFF.

V and J are TRBV6-1 and TRBJ1-2; 8 bases match TRBD1. Trimming at V came to 6 bases and at J to 8 bases, leaving 8 bases not matched to a gene. The CDR3 consists of 13 residues. CDR1 MNHNS and CDR2 SASEGT come from the germline V gene. The CDR3 nucleotides read TGTGCCAGCAGGGATCGGACAGGGAACGGCTACACCTTC. Translated, it gives CASRDRTGNGYTF.

The chain employs TRBV7-2 and TRBJ1-5, with D unclear. CDR1 is SGHTA and CDR2 is FQGNSA in the germline V gene. This CDR3 is 12 amino acids long. V was pared by 8 bases and J by 4 bases, with 9 bases between. The CDR3: CASGEWNQPQHF. The DNA for the CDR3 is TGTGCCAGCGGAGAATGGAATCAGCCCCAGCATTTT. Full variable domain (rest looked up from reference TRBV7-2 and TRBJ1-5): GAGVSQSPSNKVTEKGKDVELRCDPISGHTALYWYRQSLGQGLEFLIYFQGNSAPDKSGLPSDRFSAERTGGSVSTLTIQRTQQEDSAVYLCASGEWNQPQHFGDGTRLSIL.

The chain has TRBV14 and TRBJ2-7; D possibly corresponds to TRBD1 (5 bases). The CDR3 covers 12 residues. The V and J ends lost 1 base and 6 bases respectively, with 7 bases between them. Germline lookup yields CDR1 SGHDN and CDR2 FVKESK. As DNA, the CDR3 is TGTGCCAGCAGCCAAGCCCAGGGCGAGCAGTACTTC. It yields the protein CASSQAQGEQYF.

The chain carries TRBV28 and TRBJ1-1; the match to TRBD1 covers 7 bases. The CDR3 totals 13 residues. The V and J ends lost 3 bases and 12 bases, in that order; junction bases with no gene match: 10. Germline V gene sequence: CDR1 MDHEN, CDR2 SYDVKM. The DNA of the CDR3 is TGTGCCAGCAGTTTGCCGACAGGGATGAGGACTTTCTTT. This translates into CASSLPTGMRTFF.

This clonotype has at least ten counts. V and J are TRBV7-9 and TRBJ1-1; no definite D call. Trimming stripped 5 bases from V and 7 bases from J, with 14 bases between. This CDR3 spans 13 amino acids. Germline V CDR1 and CDR2: SEHNR, FQNEAQ (reference sequence). The DNA for the CDR3 is TGTGCCAGCAGCCCCCCGGGAGGGCTTGAAGCTTTCTTT. Protein sequence: CASSPPGGLEAFF.

This clonotype was counted a single time. V gene TRBV11-3 combines with J gene TRBJ2-5; no clear D. The CDR3 spans 16 residues. The V gene lost 1 base and the J gene lost 3 bases, with 15 bases spanning the gap. CDR1 and CDR2 from the germline V gene are SGHNT and YENEEA. The CDR3 sequence: CASSLGWSPPKETQYF. CDR3 sequence (DNA): TGTGCCAGCAGCTTAGGTTGGTCCCCCCCAAAAGAGACCCAGTACTTC.

The rearrangement links TRBV12-3 or TRBV12-4 to TRBJ2-5; no definite D call. V shed 4 bases and J shed 3 bases, with 21 bases lying between them. This CDR3 contains 17 residues. The CDR3: CASSSTPGLSYKETQYF. In DNA form, the CDR3 reads TGTGCCAGCAGTTCTACTCCCGGGCTGAGTTACAAAGAGACCCAGTACTTC.

The gene calls are TRBV6-2 or TRBV6-3 and TRBJ1-5, with D unresolved. This CDR3 comprises 14 residues. V lost 6 bases and J 0 bases, leaving 9 bases between the germline ends. In germline, CDR1 is MNHEY, CDR2 SVGEGT. CDR3 protein: CASRASGSNQPQHF. CDR3 DNA: TGTGCCAGCAGAGCTTCGGGTAGCAATCAGCCCCAGCATTTT.

This rearrangement joins TRBV12-3 or TRBV12-4 to TRBJ2-7; 7 nucleotides agree with TRBD2. Losses at the gene ends were 6 bases for V and 0 bases for J; bases not matched to a gene: 14. This CDR3 has 17 residues. The CDR3 loop is CASSGASGIRSSYEQYF. CDR3 DNA: TGTGCCAGCAGCGGGGCTAGCGGAATCCGTTCCTCCTACGAGCAGTACTTC.

The chain couples TRBV19 to TRBJ1-1, with D maybe TRBD1 (6 bases). The CDR3 totals 14 residues. The germline gives CDR1 LNHDA, CDR2 SQIVND (reference sequence). Trimming shortened V by 5 bases and J by 1 base, and 11 bases separated the two germline ends. CDR3 sequence reads: CASSYRATNTEAFF. The CDR3 nucleotides are TGTGCCAGTAGTTACAGGGCGACGAACACTGAAGCTTTCTTT.

This clonotype was seen repeatedly, ten times or more. For the CDR3, the DNA is TGTGCCAGCAGTTACGTACCTACCTACGAGCAGTACTTC. Protein product: CASSYVPTYEQYF. The rearrangement uses TRBV6-2 or TRBV6-3 and TRBJ2-7, with D uncertain. The germline V and J ends were trimmed by 2 bases and 2 bases, with 7 bases remaining between them. This CDR3 comprises 13 residues. CDR1 and CDR2 from the germline V gene are MNHEY and SVGEGT.

The table lists this clonotype with a count of one. J is TRBJ1-2 and V is TRBV2; 8 positions match TRBD1. V shed 8 bases and J 4 bases; nucleotides not matched to a gene: 9. CDR1 is SNHLY and CDR2 is FYNNEI in the germline V gene. The length of the CDR3 is 14 residues. This CDR3 is CASRDGQGTYGYTF. The CDR3 bases are TGTGCCAGCCGGGACGGACAGGGAACCTATGGCTACACCTTC.

Only a few counts were recorded for this clonotype. The J gene is TRBJ2-5, the V gene TRBV6-2 or TRBV6-3; 12 nucleotides match TRBD2. The V gene's germline CDR1 is MNHEY and CDR2 SVGEGT. The CDR3 contains 14 residues. The V and J ends lost 9 bases and 2 bases, in that order; junction bases with no gene match: 4. The CDR3 here is CASGTSGRQETQYF. CDR3 DNA: TGTGCCAGTGGGACTAGCGGGCGACAAGAGACCCAGTACTTC.

The chain links TRBV6-1 to TRBJ2-5; D is perhaps TRBD2 (6 bases). CDR3 length equals 15 residues. The ends were cut back, 7 bases at V and 4 bases at J, with 19 bases in the middle. CDR1 is MNHNS and CDR2 is SASEGT in the germline V gene. The CDR3 coding sequence is TGTGCCAGCACCCAAGGATCGAACGGGAGAGAGACCCAGTACTTC. It specifies CASTQGSNGRETQYF.

This clonotype was picked up one time. V and J are TRBV29-1 and TRBJ2-7; 10 nucleotides align to TRBD2. With 3 bases clipped from V and 6 bases from J, the junction kept 14 bases outside the gene matches. The CDR3 is 16 residues long. The germline V gene encodes CDR1 SQVTM and CDR2 ANQGSEA. CDR3 nucleotides: TGCAGCGTTGAGGGAAGCGGGAGGGCTCCGTCCGGCGAGCAGTACTTC. This gives the protein CSVEGSGRAPSGEQYF.

In this sample, this clonotype turned up many times. This chain joins TRBV4-3 and TRBJ1-3, with 7 bases aligning to TRBD1. Germline V gene lookup returns CDR1 LGHNA and CDR2 YSLEER. Trimming removed 0 bases from V and 2 bases from J; junction bases left unmatched: 7. There are 17 residues in the CDR3. CDR3 region: CASSQDARQGTGNTIYF. The DNA of the CDR3 is TGCGCCAGCAGCCAAGACGCCAGACAGGGCACTGGAAACACCATATATTTT.

In its sample, this clonotype was seen many times. V and J are TRBV24-1 and TRBJ2-7, with D perhaps being TRBD1 or TRBD2 (5 bases each). V lost 4 bases to trimming and J lost 2 bases, with 14 bases between them. CDR3 size: 15 residues. Germline V CDR1 and CDR2: KGHDR, SFDVKD. The CDR3 coding sequence is TGTGCCACCAGTGACCCAGGGACCACACCCTACGAGCAGTACTTC. It is translated as CATSDPGTTPYEQYF.

This clonotype has a count of ten or more. V usage is TRBV7-2 and J usage is TRBJ2-5; TRBD1 aligns across 8 bases. V dropped 5 bases and J dropped 2; count of bases not matched to a gene: 4. The CDR3 extends over 14 amino acids. Germline V gives CDR1 SGHTA, CDR2 FQGNSA. The CDR3 DNA reads TGTGCCAGCAGCACTGACAGGGGTCAAGAGACCCAGTACTTC. Residues: CASSTDRGQETQYF.

This clonotype was observed many times. The rearrangement links TRBV29-1 to TRBJ2-6; D remains ambiguous. The V end was cut by 0 bases, the J end by 0 bases, with 6 bases between. Germline V gene lookup returns CDR1 SQVTM and CDR2 ANQGSEA. The length of the CDR3 is 15 residues. The DNA for the CDR3 is TGCAGCGTTGAAGATGGGTTCTCTGGGGCCAACGTCCTGACTTTC. This encodes CSVEDGFSGANVLTF.

The chain joins TRBV10-3 to TRBJ2-7; D gene ambiguous. Trimming removed 2 bases at V and 2 bases at J, with 10 bases between. In germline, CDR1 is ENHRY, CDR2 SYGVKD. The CDR3 loop spans 14 amino acids. The DNA of the CDR3 is TGTGCCATCAGTGAGGGTGCCACCGCCTACGAGCAGTACTTC. Its translation: CAISEGATAYEQYF.

This clonotype was recorded at least ten times. This chain connects TRBV28 to TRBJ2-5; perhaps D is TRBD1 or TRBD2 (6 bases each). This CDR3 contains 15 residues. Germline V gene lookup returns CDR1 MDHEN and CDR2 SYDVKM. V was pared by 5 bases and J by 5 bases, with 18 bases between. The CDR3 sequence is CASSPVGGRRETQYF. In DNA form, the CDR3 reads TGTGCCAGCAGTCCGGTAGGGGGGCGCCGGGAGACCCAGTACTTC.

The chain links TRBV12-3 or TRBV12-4 to TRBJ2-7; D unclear. There are 13 residues in the CDR3. Trimming shortened V by 6 bases and J by 0 bases, and 9 bases separated the two germline ends. The CDR3 sequence: CASRYTASYEQYF. The CDR3 nucleotides read TGTGCCAGCAGGTATACAGCCTCCTACGAGCAGTACTTC.